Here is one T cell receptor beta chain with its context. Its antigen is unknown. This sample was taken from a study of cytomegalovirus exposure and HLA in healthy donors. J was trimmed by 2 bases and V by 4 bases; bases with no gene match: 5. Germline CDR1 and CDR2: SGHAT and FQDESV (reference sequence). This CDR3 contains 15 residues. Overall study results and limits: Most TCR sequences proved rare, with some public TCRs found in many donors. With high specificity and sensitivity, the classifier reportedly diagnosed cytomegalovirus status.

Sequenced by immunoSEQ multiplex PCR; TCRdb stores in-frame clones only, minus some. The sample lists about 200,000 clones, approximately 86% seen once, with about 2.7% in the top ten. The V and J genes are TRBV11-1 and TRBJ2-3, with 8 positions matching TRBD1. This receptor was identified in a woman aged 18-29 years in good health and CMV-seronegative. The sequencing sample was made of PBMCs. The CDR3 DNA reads TGTGCCAGCAGCTCGGGGACAGGCGACACAGATACGCAGTATTTT. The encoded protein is CASSSGTGDTDTQYF. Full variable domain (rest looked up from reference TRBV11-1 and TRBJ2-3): EAEVAQSPRYKITEKSQAVAFWCDPISGHATLYWYRQILGQGPELLVQFQDESVVDDSQLPKDRFSAERLKGVDSTLKIQPAELGDSAMYLCASSSGTGDTDTQYFGPGTRLTVL.